One and the same sample provided the 28 T cell receptor beta chains below, sequenced in a study of T cells in pancreatic ductal adenocarcinoma. The selected patients with pancreatic ductal adenocarcinoma had surgery but no neoadjuvant therapy. The protocol was immunoSEQ multiplex PCR, while the TCRdb copy is restricted to in-frame clones and leaves out a portion. Counted here are 11,000 or so clones, just over 85% occurring once; the ten biggest clones make up 18%. Sequencing input: PBMCs. Receptors were obtained from a human donor with pancreatic ductal adenocarcinoma.

The chain recombines TRBV6-5 with TRBJ2-1; perhaps TRBD2 as D (5 bases). The CDR3 sequence is 14 residues long. Germline V gives CDR1 MNHEY, CDR2 SVGAGI. Trimming cost V 7 bases and J 8 bases, with 18 bases left between them. The CDR3 protein is CASTKQRTAHEQFF. The CDR3 nucleotides are TGTGCCAGCACCAAACAGAGGACTGCACATGAGCAGTTCTTC.

The gene calls are TRBV6-5 and TRBJ2-2, with a weak D call TRBD1 (6 bases). The CDR3 extends over 15 amino acids. The germline CDR1 and CDR2 sequences are MNHEY and SVGAGI. V was pared by 6 bases and J by 1 base, with 12 bases between. The CDR3 region is CASRPGQLNTGELFF. The CDR3 nucleotides read TGTGCCAGCAGACCTGGACAGCTGAACACCGGGGAGCTGTTTTTT.

The chain combines TRBV28 with TRBJ2-7, with 8 bases lining up with TRBD1. The CDR3 runs to 14 residues. Germline CDR1 MDHEN, CDR2 SYDVKM. With 7 bases clipped from V and 2 bases from J, the junction kept 7 bases outside the gene matches. The CDR3 sequence is CASTSQGETYEQYF. The CDR3 nucleotides read TGTGCCAGCACCTCACAGGGGGAAACCTACGAGCAGTACTTC.

This chain uses TRBV15 with TRBJ2-2; D unresolved. The V end lost 0 bases, the J end lost 4 bases, and 3 bases lay between the germline ends. The CDR3 is 13 residues long. The germline V gene has CDR1 LNHNV and CDR2 YYDKDF (reference sequence). The CDR3 loop reads CATSRDITGELFF. The CDR3 DNA reads TGTGCCACCAGCAGAGATATCACCGGGGAGCTGTTTTTT.

The chain carries TRBV9 and TRBJ1-4; weak D call: TRBD1 (5 bases). Trimming cost V 4 bases and J 11 bases, with 18 bases left between them. Germline CDR1 SGDLS, CDR2 YYNGEE. The CDR3 is 14 residues long. The CDR3 here is CASSPDIPSGKLFF. The CDR3 DNA reads as TGTGCCAGCAGCCCGGACATCCCATCTGGGAAACTGTTTTTT.

This clone was seen a handful of times. A junction end diverges from the germline sequence, so it may reflect a read error. This chain links TRBV10-3 with TRBJ1-2; possible D gene TRBD1, 5 bases. CDR3 length: 14 residues. Per the germline V gene, CDR1 is ENHRY and CDR2 is SYGVKD. The CDR3 sequence is CASSYQGANYGYTF. The CDR3 coding sequence is TGTGCCAGCAGTTATCAGGGAGCTAACTATGGCTACACCTTC.

This chain uses TRBV4-2 with TRBJ2-3; 9 positions agree with TRBD1. V was pared by 3 bases and J by 6 bases, with 10 bases of the junction left unmatched. The CDR3 extends over 16 amino acids. Germline V CDR1 and CDR2: LGHNA, YNFKEQ. This CDR3 reads CASSHSTQGAADTQYF. DNA for the CDR3: TGTGCCAGCAGCCACTCAACACAGGGGGCGGCCGATACGCAGTATTTT.

The CDR3 loop reads CASSLEDRGNYGYTF. The DNA of the CDR3 is TGTGCCAGCAGCTTGGAGGACAGGGGGAACTATGGCTACACCTTC. The gene calls are TRBV11-2 and TRBJ1-2; 10 positions match TRBD1. Germline lookup yields CDR1 SGHAT and CDR2 FQNNGV. After removal of 3 bases from V and 2 bases from J, the junction contained 3 bases not matched to a gene. The CDR3 has 15 amino acids.

The chain carries TRBV9 and TRBJ2-5; 7 nucleotides align to TRBD1. Germline lookup yields CDR1 SGDLS and CDR2 YYNGEE. There are 17 residues in the CDR3. The junction had 14 bases not matched to a gene; V was cut back by 1 base and J by 5 bases. DNA of the CDR3: TGTGCCAGCAGCGTAAAGCCAGGGATAGGGGGCCACGAGACCCAGTACTTC. Its protein is CASSVKPGIGGHETQYF.

V gene TRBV7-3 combines with J gene TRBJ2-2; a possible D gene is TRBD1 (6 bases). Trimming took 2 bases from V and 7 from J, leaving 11 bases between them. The CDR3 is 14 residues long. From germline, CDR1 is SGHTA and CDR2 FQGTGA. This CDR3 reads CASSLRRGNGELFF. CDR3 nucleotide sequence: TGTGCCAGCAGCTTACGAAGGGGGAACGGGGAGCTGTTTTTT.

J is TRBJ2-1 and V is TRBV2, with D perhaps TRBD2 (5 bases). Germline V lookup: CDR1 SNHLY, CDR2 FYNNEI. Trimming left V 8 bases short and J 0 bases short, with 11 bases between. The CDR3 spans 14 residues. The CDR3 is CASGLSTSYNEQFF. The CDR3 DNA reads TGTGCCAGCGGACTTAGCACCTCCTACAATGAGCAGTTCTTC. The whole variable domain, filled in from reference TRBV2 and TRBJ2-1, reads EPEVTQTPSHQVTQMGQEVILRCVPISNHLYFYWYRQILGQKVEFLVSFYNNEISEKSEIFDDQFSVERPDGSNFTLKIRSTKLEDSAMYFCASGLSTSYNEQFFGPGTRLTVL.

V and J are TRBV25-1 and TRBJ1-3, with a weak D call TRBD1 (5 bases). The CDR3 contains 17 residues. Trimming took off 1 base at V and 2 bases at J, with 15 bases between the two ends. CDR1 and CDR2 (germline): MGHDK, SYGVNS. This chain's CDR3 is CASSEFRGSPPGNTIYF. The CDR3 region has the DNA TGTGCCAGCAGTGAATTTCGGGGGTCCCCTCCTGGAAACACCATATATTTT. Drawing the rest from reference TRBV25-1 and TRBJ1-3, the complete variable domain is EADIYQTPRYLVIGTGKKITLECSQTMGHDKMYWYQQDPGMELHLIHYSYGVNSTEKGDLSSESTVSRIRTEHFPLTLESARPSHTSQYLCASSEFRGSPPGNTIYFGEGSWLTVV.

The rearrangement uses TRBV6-1 and TRBJ2-5; TRBD1 matches at 8 bases. CDR1 and CDR2 from the germline V gene are MNHNS and SASEGT. V shed 2 bases and J 2 bases; nucleotides not matched to a gene: 7. This CDR3 spans 16 amino acids. This CDR3 reads CASSEIRTGRQETQYF. The CDR3 nucleotides are TGTGCCAGCAGTGAAATCAGGACAGGGAGACAAGAGACCCAGTACTTC.

This clone appeared a single time. The rearrangement links TRBV23-1 to TRBJ2-7; D assignment may be TRBD1 or TRBD2 (5 bases each). TRBV23-1 is an ORF; its function is uncertain. The CDR3 contains 16 residues. Between the trimmed V and J ends, which lost 3 bases and 2 bases, there was a span of 17 bases. The CDR3, as DNA: TGCGCCAGCAGTCAGGTGGGACGGACCCCAACCTACGAGCAGTACTTC. Encoded protein: CASSQVGRTPTYEQYF.

The chain recombines TRBV28 with TRBJ1-2, with TRBD1 matching over 8 bases. This CDR3 has 14 residues. CDR1 and CDR2 (germline): MDHEN, SYDVKM. The J segment lost 8 bases and the V segment lost 6 bases, leaving 11 bases of the junction unmatched. The CDR3 here is CASSAGGTIGGYTF. In DNA form, the CDR3 reads TGTGCCAGCAGCGCAGGGGGCACAATAGGAGGCTACACCTTC.

This clone was counted only a few times. The genes are TRBV15 and TRBJ1-5; D gene unclear. The CDR3 is made up of 14 amino acids. V shed 1 base and J shed 1 base, with 5 bases lying between them. Germline CDR1 LNHNV, CDR2 YYDKDF (reference sequence). The CDR3 here is CATSRVGSNQPQHF. The CDR3 nucleotides read TGTGCCACCAGCAGAGTCGGGAGCAATCAGCCCCAGCATTTT.

J is TRBJ2-7 and V is TRBV18; a possible D gene is TRBD2 (5 bases). Germline V gives CDR1 KGHSH, CDR2 LQKENI. The CDR3 sequence is 13 residues long. Trimming removed 6 bases from V and 4 bases from J, with 13 bases in between. This CDR3 is CASSEIGVYEQYF. The CDR3 nucleotides are TGTGCCAGCTCGGAAATCGGGGTTTACGAGCAGTACTTC.

This clone was counted only a few times. The gene calls are TRBV13 and TRBJ1-1, with TRBD1 as a possible D gene (6 bases). V lost 5 bases and J lost 9, with 25 bases in between. The germline CDR1 and CDR2 sequences are PRHDT and FYEKMQ (reference sequence). The CDR3 runs to 16 residues. CDR3 bases: TGTGCCAGCAGCGTAAGCAACGGAAGGGGGGGGGAAAAAGCTTTCTTT. Amino acids: CASSVSNGRGGEKAFF.

J is TRBJ1-1 and V is TRBV7-3; D may be TRBD1 (5 bases). CDR3 size: 14 residues. The germline V gene encodes CDR1 SGHTA and CDR2 FQGTGA. V was clipped by 4 bases and J by 4 bases, with 13 bases between them. The CDR3 loop reads CASSSGTGGTEAFF. The CDR3 bases are TGTGCCAGCAGCTCCGGGACGGGCGGCACTGAAGCTTTCTTT.

This chain connects TRBV5-1 to TRBJ2-7, with D uncertain. CDR1 SGHRS and CDR2 YFSETQ come from the germline V gene. The V end lost 5 bases, the J end lost 4 bases, and 10 bases lay between the germline ends. The CDR3 runs to 12 residues. The CDR3 nucleotides are TGCGCCAGCAGTGGCCACGAGTACGAGCAGTACTTC. Translation: CASSGHEYEQYF.

The J gene is TRBJ2-3, the V gene TRBV4-2; TRBD2 aligns across 14 bases. Losses at the gene ends were 0 bases for V and 1 base for J; bases not matched to a gene: 6. The CDR3 sequence is 19 residues long. CDR1 is LGHNA and CDR2 is YNFKEQ in the germline V gene. This chain's CDR3 is CASSQETSGGAVRTDTQYF. The CDR3 nucleotides read TGTGCCAGCAGCCAAGAGACTAGCGGGGGGGCGGTACGCACAGATACGCAGTATTTT.

This clone has a handful of counts. The CDR3 sequence: CASSPYDTARGGYEQYF. DNA of the CDR3: TGCGCCAGCAGCCCCTATGACACCGCCAGGGGTGGCTACGAGCAGTACTTC. The chain couples TRBV4-1 to TRBJ2-7; D is perhaps TRBD1 (6 bases). The germline V and J ends were trimmed by 4 bases and 3 bases, with 22 bases remaining between them. Per the germline V gene, CDR1 is MGHRA and CDR2 is YSYEKL. The CDR3 extends over 17 amino acids.

This chain uses TRBV11-2 with TRBJ2-3; D gene uncertain. V lost 3 bases to trimming and J lost 0 bases, with 7 bases between them. Germline CDR1 and CDR2: SGHAT and FQNNGV. The CDR3 covers 14 residues. CDR3 nucleotides: TGTGCCAGCAGCTTGGGCTACAGCACAGATACGCAGTATTTT. This gives the protein CASSLGYSTDTQYF.

V usage is TRBV2 and J usage is TRBJ2-2, with 9 bases that match TRBD1. Per the germline V gene, CDR1 is SNHLY and CDR2 is FYNNEI. V lost 5 bases and J lost 0; bases outside the gene matches: 4. The CDR3 is made up of 16 amino acids. The CDR3: CASSPTGGANTGELFF. DNA of the CDR3: TGTGCCAGCAGTCCTACAGGGGGCGCGAACACCGGGGAGCTGTTTTTT.

The chain employs TRBV2 and TRBJ2-4; no clear D gene. V was clipped by 7 bases and J by 0 bases, with 10 bases between them. The CDR3 is 14 residues long. Germline V gene data show CDR1 as SNHLY and CDR2 as FYNNEI. DNA of the CDR3: TGTGCCAGCACCCTAGATACAGCCAAAAACATTCAGTACTTC. This sequence encodes CASTLDTAKNIQYF.

The table lists this clone with a count of one. The rearrangement joins TRBV6-5 to TRBJ2-1; the match to TRBD2 covers 10 bases. The CDR3 runs to 15 residues. With V trimmed by 6 bases and J by 4 bases, 6 bases remained unmatched. The germline CDR1 and CDR2 sequences are MNHEY and SVGAGI. The CDR3 loop is CASSFLAGAYNEQFF. DNA for the CDR3: TGTGCCAGCAGCTTCCTAGCGGGAGCTTACAATGAGCAGTTCTTC.

V is TRBV6-5 and J is TRBJ1-2, with unresolved D. The V gene lost 6 bases and the J gene lost 0 bases, with 14 bases spanning the gap. This CDR3 has 15 residues. Germline V gene sequence: CDR1 MNHEY, CDR2 SVGAGI. CDR3 loop: CASRLGPLANYGYTF. The CDR3 DNA is TGTGCCAGCAGGCTTGGACCGTTAGCTAACTATGGCTACACCTTC.

This chain links TRBV27 with TRBJ2-3; 8 nucleotides align to TRBD2. Unmatched junction bases numbered 10, after V lost 4 bases and J lost 7 bases. CDR1 is MNHEY and CDR2 is SMNVEV in the germline V gene (reference sequence). The CDR3 spans 15 residues. CDR3 DNA sequence: TGTGCCAGCAGTTCACCCGGGGGGGCCCAGCATACGCAGTATTTT. Translation: CASSSPGGAQHTQYF.